This is a list of T cell receptor beta chains from one sample in a study of vaccination and CD4 T cells after COVID-19. TCRdb called the PCR reads again in MiXCR, with one record for every CDR3 protein. The table has about 14,000 distinct CDR3 sequences, around 57% seen once; the top ten hold around 15%. Which antigens these TCRs recognize remains unknown. Sequenced sample: CD4+ T cells from blood, cultured in vitro. Receptors were obtained from a human donor who had recovered from COVID-19. CDR3s include the opening cysteine and the closing phenylalanine or tryptophan.

cdr3_aa,v_call,cdr3_length,j_call
CASSYGRNQPQHF,TRBV6-5,13,TRBJ1-5
CASSYRSGNEQFF,TRBV6-5,13,TRBJ2-1
CASSWGRSGANVLTF,TRBV6-2/TRBV6-3,15,TRBJ2-6
CASSLKRENFIRETQYF,TRBV19,17,TRBJ2-5
CASSLVAGSNTGELFF,TRBV5-1,16,TRBJ2-2
CASTRDGGFYGYTF,TRBV6-2/TRBV6-3,14,TRBJ1-2
CASQQGYSNQPQHF,TRBV11-3,14,TRBJ1-5
CAISEELAGDYEQYF,TRBV10-3,15,TRBJ2-7
CASGQGSPGELFF,TRBV6-1,13,TRBJ2-2
CASSLAQGPGYGYTF,TRBV7-9,15,TRBJ1-2
CATTRDKGYTF,TRBV12-3/TRBV12-4,11,TRBJ1-2
CSAKGQGGYGYTF,TRBV20-1,13,TRBJ1-2
CASRDGGRGEKLFF,TRBV7-9,14,TRBJ1-4
CASSRGGASGIKEDNEQFF,TRBV7-9,19,TRBJ2-1
CASSNWGMGWVEQYF,TRBV5-1,15,TRBJ2-7
CASSRQTGKGTEAFF,TRBV6-1,15,TRBJ1-1
CSATLAGELFF,TRBV20-1,11,TRBJ2-2
CASRSWGNSPLHF,TRBV27,13,TRBJ1-6
CASSFGAVKTQYF,TRBV28,13,TRBJ2-5
CVSTDNYGYTF,TRBV28,11,TRBJ1-2
CASSLTSGDPGELFF,TRBV11-2,15,TRBJ2-2